What follows are 10 T cell receptor beta chains derived from one specimen sequenced in a study of blood T cell repertoires in COVID-19 (TCRdb year 2020). Preparation of the library involved the immunoSEQ multiplex PCR assay. As stored in TCRdb, this immuneACCESS dataset retains in-frame rearrangements with V and J assigned. A fraction of the clones does not appear; measured against another copy, unresolved V genes explain less than half of the discrepancy, and the remainder lacks a known reason. The sample records approximately 150,000 clones, 80% to 85% of which are singletons. Clones ranked in the top ten supply 9.5% to 13% of the sample. Sequenced: peripheral blood. The receptors originated from a man in his 70s with active or convalescent COVID-19.

The chain employs TRBV7-8 and TRBJ1-1; maybe TRBD1 (5 bases). CDR1 is SGHVS, CDR2 FQNEAQ, per germline. The CDR3 sequence is 14 residues long. V was pared by 5 bases and J by 11 bases, with 21 bases between. CDR3 bases: TGTGCCAGCAGCACCCGCACAGGTCCCCGGCGGGCTTTCTTT. This translates into CASSTRTGPRRAFF.

This clone was observed once. This CDR3 is CASSDGGPYGYTF. CDR3 in DNA: TGTGCCAGCAGTGATGGGGGCCCCTATGGCTACACCTTC. The chain links TRBV2 to TRBJ1-2, with a tentative D call TRBD1 (6 bases). Trimming stripped 3 bases from V and 4 bases from J, with 9 bases between. The CDR3 runs to 13 residues. Germline lookup yields CDR1 SNHLY and CDR2 FYNNEI.

The chain links TRBV11-3 to TRBJ2-3, with D perhaps matching TRBD1 (6 bases). The CDR3 is made up of 14 amino acids. Germline CDR1 reads SGHNT; CDR2 reads YENEEA. V lost 2 bases to trimming and J lost 4 bases, with 10 bases between them. The CDR3 protein is CASSLNRESDTQYF. The CDR3, as DNA: TGTGCCAGCAGCTTAAACAGGGAATCAGATACGCAGTATTTT.

This clone was detected only once. The J gene is TRBJ2-7, the V gene TRBV6-6; 10 nucleotides agree with TRBD2. Per the germline V gene, CDR1 is MNHNY and CDR2 is SVGAGI (reference sequence). With 7 bases clipped from V and 6 bases from J, the junction kept 6 bases outside the gene matches. The CDR3 consists of 13 residues. The CDR3 bases are TGTGCCAGCAAGACCGGGACTAGCGTCGAGCAGTACTTC. This encodes CASKTGTSVEQYF.

A note on this clone: Compared with germline, one end of the junction differs, possibly owing to a read error. V usage is TRBV7-7 and J usage is TRBJ2-1; 10 bases align to TRBD2. Looked up from germline, CDR1 is SSHAT and CDR2 is FNYEAQ (reference sequence). The CDR3 sequence is 16 residues long. In DNA, the CDR3 is TGTGCTAGCAGCTTGTACCTAAGCGGGAGGGGTAATGAGCAGTTCTTC. It encodes CASSLYLSGRGNEQFF.

The genes are TRBV5-1 and TRBJ2-7; 8 bases line up with TRBD1. Losses at the gene ends were 3 bases for V and 6 bases for J; bases not matched to a gene: 11. Germline loops: CDR1 SGHRS, CDR2 YFSETQ. CDR3 length: 15 amino acids. CDR3 amino acids: CASSSIPGQESEQYF. The DNA for the CDR3 is TGCGCCAGCAGCTCTATCCCGGGACAGGAGTCCGAGCAGTACTTC.

V is TRBV25-1 and J is TRBJ2-3; 11 bases match TRBD1. The CDR3 spans 14 residues. Germline V CDR1 and CDR2: MGHDK, SYGVNS. CDR3 in amino acids: CGGQGAFWGATQYF. The CDR3 DNA reads as TGTGGTGGACAGGGGGCGTTCTGGGGCGCTACGCAGTATTTT.

J is TRBJ2-1 and V is TRBV5-1, with D perhaps TRBD1 (7 bases). This CDR3 has 17 residues. V shed 4 bases and J shed 1 base, with 18 bases lying between them. CDR1 and CDR2 (germline): SGHRS, YFSETQ. The CDR3 region has the DNA TGCGCCAGCAGCCCTAGACAGGGCGGGATGTCCTACAATGAGCAGTTCTTC. Its translation is CASSPRQGGMSYNEQFF.

The gene calls are TRBV24-1 and TRBJ1-2, with a weak D call TRBD1 (6 bases). V was clipped by 7 bases and J by 4 bases, with 18 bases between them. The CDR3 loop spans 15 amino acids. Germline CDR1 KGHDR, CDR2 SFDVKD. The CDR3: CATSPTGSQAYGYTF. Written as DNA, the CDR3 is TGTGCCACCAGCCCCACAGGGAGCCAAGCCTATGGCTACACCTTC.

The rearrangement links TRBV24-1 to TRBJ2-5; 9 bases are a match to TRBD2. From germline, CDR1 is KGHDR and CDR2 SFDVKD. CDR3 size: 18 residues. The V gene end was trimmed by 4 bases and the J gene end by 3 bases; junction bases not matched to a gene: 14. Here the CDR3 reads CATSDSAGGPVGEETQYF. The CDR3, as DNA: TGTGCCACCAGTGACAGCGCGGGGGGGCCCGTGGGAGAAGAGACCCAGTACTTC.